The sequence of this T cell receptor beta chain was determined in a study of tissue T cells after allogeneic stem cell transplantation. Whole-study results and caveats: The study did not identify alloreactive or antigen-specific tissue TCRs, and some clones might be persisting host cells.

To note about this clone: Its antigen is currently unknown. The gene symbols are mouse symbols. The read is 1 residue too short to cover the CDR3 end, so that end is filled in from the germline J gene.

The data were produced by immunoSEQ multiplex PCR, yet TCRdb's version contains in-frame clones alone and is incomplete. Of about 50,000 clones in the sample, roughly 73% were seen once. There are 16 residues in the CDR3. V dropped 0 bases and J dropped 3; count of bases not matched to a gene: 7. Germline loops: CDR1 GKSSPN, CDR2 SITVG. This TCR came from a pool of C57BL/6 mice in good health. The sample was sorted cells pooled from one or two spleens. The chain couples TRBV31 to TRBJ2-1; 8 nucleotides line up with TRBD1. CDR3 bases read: TGTGCCTGGAGTCTCGGGGGGACAGGCCTCTATGCTGAGCAGTTC. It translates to CAWSLGGTGLYAEQF. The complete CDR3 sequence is CAWSLGGTGLYAEQFF.